This is a list of T cell receptor beta chains from one sample in a study of cytomegalovirus exposure and HLA in healthy donors. Profiling relied on immunoSEQ multiplex PCR, and the TCRdb table lists in-frame clones only, not all of them. This repertoire shows around 160,000 clones, 60% to 80% found once; its top ten account for under 1.5%. Source material: PBMCs. The receptors originated from a male donor in good health and CMV-seronegative. The CDR3 runs from the conserved cysteine through the conserved F or W. D genes are given only for firm matches. Clone size is stated in some rows and not others, as once, few, many or a class when expanded.

V gene	J gene	D gene	clone size	CDR3 protein	CDR3 DNA
TRBV5-6	TRBJ2-1	TRBD2	few	CASSREVLSSYNEQFF	TGTGCCAGCAGCCGGGAGGTCCTGAGCTCCTACAATGAGCAGTTCTTC
TRBV5-4	TRBJ1-4	-	few	CASSLTGMGEKLFF	TGTGCCAGCAGCTTGACAGGGATGGGAGAAAAACTGTTTTTT
TRBV18	TRBJ1-2	TRBD1	-	CASSLGQGESEGYTF	TGTGCCAGCTCGCTGGGACAGGGAGAATCGGAGGGCTACACCTTC
TRBV9	TRBJ2-5	-	-	CASSVGQVQETQYF	TGTGCCAGCAGCGTAGGGCAGGTCCAAGAGACCCAGTACTTC
TRBV7-3	TRBJ2-1	TRBD2	-	CASSPNPWRGGYDEQFF	TGTGCCAGCAGCCCTAACCCTTGGCGGGGGGGCTATGATGAGCAGTTCTTC
TRBV4-3	TRBJ1-1	TRBD1	-	CASSQQTHRTGKAFF	TGCGCCAGCAGCCAACAGACTCATCGGACAGGTAAAGCTTTCTTT
TRBV7-3	TRBJ1-2	TRBD1	-	CASSFHGQGESYTF	TGTGCCAGCAGCTTCCACGGACAGGGAGAGAGCTACACCTTC
TRBV9	TRBJ2-3	TRBD1	-	CASSVQGGPTDTQYF	TGTGCCAGCAGCGTCCAAGGGGGCCCAACAGATACGCAGTATTTT
TRBV19	TRBJ2-4	TRBD1	-	CATQVGQGTNIQYF	TGTGCCACACAGGTGGGACAGGGTACGAACATTCAGTACTTC
TRBV7-8	TRBJ2-7	-	-	CASSLESEGTYEQYF	TGTGCCAGCAGCTTAGAATCAGAGGGAACCTACGAGCAGTACTTC
TRBV7-9	TRBJ1-2	-	-	CASSLDGGGYTF	TGTGCCAGCAGCTTAGATGGAGGGGGCTACACCTTC
TRBV11-2	TRBJ2-1	-	-	CAIERRGHTYNEQFF	TGTGCCATCGAGAGGAGGGGGCACACCTACAATGAGCAGTTCTTC
TRBV6-1	TRBJ2-6	-	-	CASAGNVAGANVLTF	TGTGCTTCTGCAGGGAATGTGGCTGGGGCCAACGTCCTGACTTTC
TRBV2	TRBJ1-2	TRBD1	few	CASREQGPANYGYTF	TGTGCCAGCAGGGAACAGGGGCCAGCTAACTATGGCTACACCTTC
TRBV7-9	TRBJ2-1	-	-	CASSLAGGGEQFF	TGTGCCAGCAGCTTAGCGGGAGGAGGTGAGCAGTTCTTC
TRBV27	TRBJ2-3	TRBD2	-	CASSPTSGRGGTDTQYF	TGTGCCAGCAGTCCGACTAGCGGGAGGGGTGGCACAGATACGCAGTATTTT
TRBV5-4	TRBJ2-1	TRBD2	-	CASSSTSGAYNEQFF	TGTGCCAGCAGCTCCACTAGCGGGGCCTACAATGAGCAGTTCTTC
TRBV6-6	TRBJ2-7	TRBD2	-	CASSRSGSRDEQYF	TGTGCCAGCAGCCGTAGCGGGAGTAGGGACGAGCAGTACTTC
TRBV5-1	TRBJ1-1	-	-	CASSRELTGNTEAFF	TGCGCCAGCAGCAGAGAATTAACCGGGAACACTGAAGCTTTCTTT
TRBV7-9	TRBJ2-1	-	-	CASSLALDPYNEQFF	TGTGCCAGCAGCTTAGCACTAGATCCCTACAATGAGCAGTTCTTC
TRBV6-4	TRBJ1-4	-	-	CASKPGAATNEKLFF	TGTGCCAGCAAACCAGGGGCTGCAACTAATGAAAAACTGTTTTTT
TRBV6-1	TRBJ1-2	-	-	CASSESPRYGYTF	TGTGCCAGCAGTGAATCACCGCGATATGGCTACACCTTC
TRBV7-2	TRBJ2-3	TRBD2	-	CASSLGLLAGPDTQYF	TGTGCCAGCAGCTTAGGGTTACTAGCGGGGCCAGATACGCAGTATTTT
TRBV7-3	TRBJ2-2	TRBD2	-	CASSSSGVINTGELFF	TGTGCCAGCAGCTCAAGCGGGGTAATAAACACCGGGGAGCTGTTTTTT
TRBV7-3	TRBJ2-3	-	-	CASSSGRWGTDTQYF	TGTGCCAGCAGCTCAGGGAGGTGGGGCACAGATACGCAGTATTTT
TRBV30	TRBJ2-7	TRBD1	-	CAWRGAGGFHEQYF	TGTGCCTGGAGGGGGGCAGGGGGCTTTCACGAGCAGTACTTC